What follows are 8 T cell receptor beta chains derived from one specimen sequenced in a study of blood T cell repertoires in COVID-19. The protocol was immunoSEQ multiplex PCR, while the TCRdb copy is restricted to in-frame clones and leaves out a portion. Of around 700,000 clones listed, over 80% are singletons. What was sequenced was peripheral blood. These receptors were obtained from a woman younger than 30 with acute or convalescent COVID-19.

This CDR3 is CASSLSGASYEQYF. DNA for the CDR3: TGTGCCAGCAGTCTTAGCGGGGCCTCCTACGAGCAGTACTTC. The gene calls are TRBV6-1 and TRBJ2-7; 8 bases agree with TRBD2. The V and J ends lost 5 bases and 0 bases, in that order; junction bases with no gene match: 3. Germline V CDR1 and CDR2: MNHNS, SASEGT. The CDR3 loop spans 14 amino acids.

V usage is TRBV5-1 and J usage is TRBJ1-3; TRBD1 matches 11 bases. The CDR3 is made up of 16 amino acids. The V segment lost 1 base and the J segment 5 bases; nucleotides outside the gene matches: 5. CDR1 is SGHRS, CDR2 YFSETQ, per germline. The CDR3 DNA follows: TGCGCCAGCAGCTTGCGGACAGGGGGCGGACGAAACACCATATATTTT. Protein sequence: CASSLRTGGGRNTIYF.

V and J are TRBV24-1 and TRBJ2-1; D ambiguous. This CDR3 has 14 amino acids. Germline V lookup: CDR1 KGHDR, CDR2 SFDVKD. Trimming removed 7 bases from V and 0 bases from J, with 9 bases in between. The CDR3 reads CATRQPSSYNEQFF. The CDR3 DNA reads TGTGCCACCAGACAGCCCAGCTCCTACAATGAGCAGTTCTTC.

This chain connects TRBV6-5 to TRBJ1-5, with D possibly being TRBD1 (6 bases). The germline V and J ends were trimmed by 4 bases and 3 bases, with 16 bases remaining between them. Germline CDR1 reads MNHEY; CDR2 reads SVGAGI. The CDR3 totals 16 residues. CDR3 DNA sequence: TGTGCCAGCAGTTTAGTGGGGGCTGGGGTCAATCAGCCCCAGCATTTT. Its translation is CASSLVGAGVNQPQHF.

Note on this clone: The identical CDR3 is also encoded by other nucleotide sequences in the sample. The gene calls are TRBV6-4 and TRBJ2-3, with 7 bases aligning to TRBD2. Germline lookup yields CDR1 MRHNA and CDR2 SNTAGT. V dropped 3 bases and J dropped 4; count of bases not matched to a gene: 4. The CDR3 consists of 14 residues. CDR3 sequence reads: CASSESGGADTQYF. CDR3 coding DNA: TGTGCCAGCAGTGAGTCGGGGGGAGCAGATACGCAGTATTTT.

This chain joins TRBV3-1 (or the pseudogene TRBV3-2) and TRBJ1-1, with D unresolved. Trimming took off 4 bases at V and 10 bases at J, with 10 bases between the two ends. This CDR3 has 11 amino acids. The V gene's germline CDR1 is LGHDT and CDR2 YNNKEL (reference sequence). CDR3 residues: CASSPGMGAFF. CDR3 DNA: TGTGCCAGCAGCCCGGGGATGGGAGCTTTCTTT.

This clone has just one count. The V and J genes are TRBV7-2 and TRBJ1-6; a weak D match, TRBD1 (5 bases). In germline, CDR1 is SGHTA, CDR2 FQGNSA. The CDR3 totals 15 residues. V lost 7 bases and J 7 bases, leaving 17 bases between the germline ends. The CDR3 sequence is CASTRGGTKNSPLHF. In nucleotides, the CDR3 is TGTGCCAGCACCCGGGGTGGGACTAAAAATTCACCCCTCCACTTT.

This clone was recorded only once. This rearrangement joins TRBV6-5 to TRBJ1-6; no reliable D call. The germline V gene encodes CDR1 MNHEY and CDR2 SVGAGI. The CDR3 runs to 14 residues. V shed 6 bases and J shed 7 bases, with 13 bases lying between them. CDR3 sequence (DNA): TGTGCCAGCAGACCGAGGGTTGGCAATTCACCCCTCCACTTT. It specifies CASRPRVGNSPLHF.